The next 30 T cell receptor beta chains were all read from a single sample in a study of regulatory T cells in long-lasting Graves disease. Time point noted: persistent/refractory GD, antithyroid drugs over 5 years with positive TRAb. The TCR library was made from RNA that had been extracted from PBMCs in TRIzol. Assembly of TCR beta libraries relied on iRepertoire HTBI primers together with Arm-PCR of CDR3 regions. TCRdb re-called the multiplex PCR reads with MiXCR, one entry per CDR3 protein. The table shows around 450,000 distinct CDR3 sequences, with 20% to 25% occurring only once. The sequences come from peripheral blood mononuclear cells (PBMCs), collected when the disease was refractory, from a patient treated with antithyroid drugs. The source is a female donor with Graves disease.

J is TRBJ2-3 and V is TRBV5-6, with TRBD1 as a possible D gene (6 bases). This CDR3 contains 13 residues. Trimming shortened V by 4 bases and J by 2 bases, and 8 bases separated the two germline ends. From germline, CDR1 is SGHDT and CDR2 YYEEEE. The DNA for the CDR3 is TGTGCCAGCAGCGGGGGACACACAGATACGCAGTATTTT. Its translation is CASSGGHTDTQYF.

This clonotype has just one count. The J gene is TRBJ2-1, the V gene TRBV20-1, with 13 positions matching TRBD2. J gave up 9 bases and V 0 bases, and 8 bases lay outside the gene matches. The germline CDR1 and CDR2 sequences are DFQATT and SNEGSKA (reference sequence). The CDR3 extends over 16 amino acids. The CDR3 is CSARDLTSGREGEQFF. CDR3 sequence (DNA): TGCAGTGCTAGAGATCTAACTAGCGGGAGGGAGGGTGAGCAGTTCTTC.

The sample holds many counts of this clonotype. As DNA, the CDR3 is TGTGCCAGCAGCTTACGGGGGGGCCAGAGAAGAGATACGCAGTATTTT. Its translation is CASSLRGGQRRDTQYF. The chain employs TRBV5-6 and TRBJ2-3; TRBD2 agrees at 8 bases. There are 16 residues in the CDR3. The J segment lost 5 bases and the V segment lost 2 bases, leaving 10 bases of the junction unmatched. Germline V gene sequence: CDR1 SGHDT, CDR2 YYEEEE.

This clonotype has only a few counts. The chain is built from TRBV28 and TRBJ2-5; tentatively, D is TRBD2 (6 bases). Germline CDR1 and CDR2: MDHEN and SYDVKM. The V and J ends lost 5 bases and 5 bases respectively, with 30 bases between them. CDR3 length: 19 residues. CDR3 DNA sequence: TGTGCCAGCAGTACACTTTTCCCTCCTATAGAGGTTGGAGGGGAGACCCAGTACTTC. Its translation: CASSTLFPPIEVGGETQYF.

This clonotype was detected only a few times. J is TRBJ2-7 and V is TRBV7-9; 9 bases line up with TRBD2. CDR1 and CDR2 from the germline V gene are SEHNR and FQNEAQ (reference sequence). The V segment lost 0 bases and the J segment 5 bases; nucleotides outside the gene matches: 5. CDR3 length equals 15 residues. DNA for the CDR3: TGTGCCAGCAGCTTAGCGCGGGAGGGGCAGGACGAGCAGTACTTC. This sequence encodes CASSLAREGQDEQYF. Based on the CDR3 plus reference TRBV7-9 and TRBJ2-7, the full variable domain is DTGVSQNPRHKITKRGQNVTFRCDPISEHNRLYWYRQTLGQGPEFLTYFQNEAQLEKSRLLSDRFSAERPKGSFSTLEIQRTEQGDSAMYLCASSLAREGQDEQYFGPGTRLTVT.

V is TRBV9 and J is TRBJ1-6, with D tentatively TRBD1 (5 bases). The germline gives CDR1 SGDLS, CDR2 YYNGEE. The CDR3 sequence is 15 residues long. The germline V and J ends were trimmed by 2 bases and 10 bases, with 16 bases remaining between them. The CDR3 sequence is CASSVGGGRESPLHF. The DNA of the CDR3 is TGTGCCAGCAGCGTCGGGGGAGGGCGCGAGTCACCCCTCCACTTT.

Written as DNA, the CDR3 is TGCAGTGCTAGGGGCGGGACCGCCAGCTCCTATAATTCACCCCTCCACTTT. Translating gives CSARGGTASSYNSPLHF. This rearrangement joins TRBV20-1 to TRBJ1-6; D may be TRBD1 (5 bases). Per the germline V gene, CDR1 is DFQATT and CDR2 is SNEGSKA (reference sequence). The CDR3 has 17 amino acids. V dropped 3 bases and J dropped 0 bases, with 15 bases sitting between them.

This clonotype was observed a single time. This could be a read error, since a much larger clone is one nucleotide away. The chain employs TRBV6-1 and TRBJ2-4; D is perhaps TRBD2 (5 bases). The V end was cut by 2 bases, the J end by 6 bases, with 11 bases between. The germline V gene encodes CDR1 MNHNS and CDR2 SASEGT. This CDR3 region has 14 residues. CDR3 amino acids: CASSEIGVGNIQYF. The CDR3 bases are TGTGCCAGCAGTGAAATCGGGGTTGGAAACATTCAGTACTTC.

The chain has TRBV3-1 and TRBJ1-1; no firm D call. CDR3 length: 12 amino acids. V was pared by 4 bases and J by 10 bases, with 13 bases between. Germline V gives CDR1 LGHDT, CDR2 YNNKEL (reference sequence). CDR3 DNA: TGTGCCAGCAGCCCTGGACCGGGTGGAGCTTTCTTT. It yields the protein CASSPGPGGAFF.

The sample holds many counts of this clonotype. This chain uses TRBV12-5 with TRBJ1-2, with D perhaps matching TRBD1 (6 bases). Germline values: CDR1 LGHNT, CDR2 FRNRAP. CDR3 length equals 12 residues. V was trimmed by 8 bases and J by 6 bases, leaving 13 bases between them. The CDR3 DNA follows: TGTGCTAGTAGTGCGGGGGGCGATGGCTACACCTTC. Amino acids: CASSAGGDGYTF.

As regards this clonotype: An end of the junction does not agree with germline; a read error may underlie this. This chain uses TRBV29-1 with TRBJ2-2; D gene uncertain. In germline, CDR1 is SQVTM, CDR2 ANQGSEA. The CDR3 has 11 amino acids. The CDR3 reads CGVERTGELFF. The DNA for the CDR3 is TGCGGCGTTGAACGTACCGGGGAGCTGTTTTTT.

The CDR3 reads CASSAPGGLGYTF. CDR3 in DNA: TGTGCCAGCAGCGCCCCGGGGGGGCTAGGCTACACCTTC. The chain is built from TRBV9 and TRBJ1-2; D is possibly TRBD1 (6 bases). Trimming left V 3 bases short and J 8 bases short, with 14 bases between. Per the germline V gene, CDR1 is SGDLS and CDR2 is YYNGEE. This CDR3 region has 13 residues.

J is TRBJ1-3 and V is TRBV7-2; D is unclear. CDR3 length equals 13 residues. Deletions cut 2 bases from V and 2 bases from J, with 4 bases between. The germline CDR1 and CDR2 sequences are SGHTA and FQGNSA. The DNA of the CDR3 is TGTGCCAGCAGCTTACCCCCTGGAAACACCATATATTTT. Protein sequence: CASSLPPGNTIYF.

There are many counts of this clonotype. The chain carries TRBV2 and TRBJ2-5; the D call may be TRBD1 or TRBD2 (6 bases each). Germline V gene data show CDR1 as SNHLY and CDR2 as FYNNEI. This CDR3 comprises 14 residues. The V gene lost 4 bases and the J gene lost 5 bases, with 14 bases spanning the gap. The CDR3 is CASSVNGGPETQYF. The CDR3 nucleotides read TGTGCCAGCAGTGTTAACGGGGGCCCGGAGACCCAGTACTTC. The variable domain in full, completed from reference TRBV2 and TRBJ2-5, reads EPEVTQTPSHQVTQMGQEVILRCVPISNHLYFYWYRQILGQKVEFLVSFYNNEISEKSEIFDDQFSVERPDGSNFTLKIRSTKLEDSAMYFCASSVNGGPETQYFGPGTRLLVL.

This clonotype came up many times. The chain recombines TRBV20-1 with TRBJ1-2; D is perhaps TRBD1 (6 bases). There are 12 residues in the CDR3. V lost 5 bases, J lost 6 bases, and 13 bases lay in between. Germline lookup yields CDR1 DFQATT and CDR2 SNEGSKA (reference sequence). The CDR3 is CSAPRTANGYTF. The DNA for the CDR3 is TGCAGTGCTCCACGGACAGCAAATGGCTACACCTTC.

This clonotype was seen a handful of times. This chain uses TRBV19 with TRBJ2-5, with D possibly matching TRBD1 (6 bases). The CDR3 contains 14 residues. CDR1 and CDR2 (germline): LNHDA, SQIVND (reference sequence). V lost 7 bases to trimming and J lost 4 bases, with 16 bases between them. CDR3 DNA: TGTGCCAGTACTGTGACAGGAGGCGGAGAGACCCAGTACTTC. Its translation: CASTVTGGGETQYF.

This clonotype appeared a few times. The chain couples TRBV12-5 to TRBJ2-3, with no clear D. This CDR3 is built from 13 residues. The germline V gene encodes CDR1 LGHNT and CDR2 FRNRAP. V lost 1 base and J lost 0, with 2 bases in between. In DNA form, the CDR3 reads TGTGCTAGTGGTTTGGCCAGCACAGATACGCAGTATTTT. Amino acid sequence: CASGLASTDTQYF.

The V call is TRBV7-2, the J call TRBJ1-6; D uncertain. Looked up from germline, CDR1 is SGHTA and CDR2 is FQGNSA. The CDR3 is 13 residues long. With 5 bases removed from V and 2 bases from J, the gap between germline ends came to 4 bases. CDR3 amino acids: CASSRTYNSPLHF. The CDR3 DNA reads as TGTGCCAGCAGCCGAACCTATAATTCACCCCTCCACTTT.

This clonotype was detected only once. The J gene is TRBJ1-5, the V gene TRBV7-9; TRBD1 is a possible D gene (6 bases). Germline V gene data show CDR1 as SEHNR and CDR2 as FQNEAQ (reference sequence). This CDR3 region has 18 residues. Trimming left V 5 bases short and J 3 bases short, with 23 bases between. CDR3: CASSPLTGPNRSNQPQHF. For the CDR3, the DNA is TGTGCCAGCAGCCCCCTGACAGGCCCCAACCGGTCCAATCAGCCCCAGCATTTT.

This chain links TRBV5-8 with TRBJ1-5, with 12 nucleotides matching TRBD1. Losses at the gene ends were 3 bases for V and 5 bases for J; bases not matched to a gene: 3. CDR1 and CDR2 (germline): SGHTS, YDEGEE. The CDR3 loop spans 15 amino acids. The CDR3: CASSSGTGGYQPQHF. The CDR3 nucleotides read TGTGCCAGCAGCTCCGGGACAGGGGGCTATCAGCCCCAGCATTTT.

This clonotype was seen more than once but under ten times. The chain employs TRBV19 and TRBJ2-7; D unresolved. The CDR3 has 13 amino acids. V lost 6 bases and J lost 7, with 16 bases in between. Per the germline V gene, CDR1 is LNHDA and CDR2 is SQIVND (reference sequence). The CDR3 DNA follows: TGTGCCAGTAGCTCTCCACTCAGAGGTGAGCAGTACTTC. Its translation: CASSSPLRGEQYF.

This clonotype was picked up many times. The chain joins TRBV10-3 to TRBJ1-5; TRBD1 matches 9 bases. With 6 bases clipped from V and 7 bases from J, the junction kept 7 bases outside the gene matches. CDR3 size: 14 residues. Germline-derived CDR1 and CDR2 are ENHRY and SYGVKD. The CDR3 region has the DNA TGTGCCATCAGCGGGGACAGGGATGTACAGCCCCAGCATTTT. Its translation: CAISGDRDVQPQHF.

CDR3 DNA sequence: TGTGCCAGCAGCCCCGGGGGGACCGATCAGCCCCAGCATTTT. Translating gives CASSPGGTDQPQHF. The rearrangement joins TRBV9 to TRBJ1-5; D possibly corresponds to TRBD1 (5 bases). The germline V gene encodes CDR1 SGDLS and CDR2 YYNGEE. The length of the CDR3 is 14 residues. The ends were cut back, 4 bases at V and 5 bases at J, with 13 bases in the middle. The whole variable domain, filled in from reference TRBV9 and TRBJ1-5, reads DSGVTQTPKHLITATGQRVTLRCSPRSGDLSVYWYQQSLDQGLQFLIQYYNGEERAKGNILERFSAQQFPDLHSELNLSSLELGDSALYFCASSPGGTDQPQHFGDGTRLSIL.

This chain connects TRBV28 to TRBJ1-4; D possibly corresponds to TRBD1 (5 bases). V was cut by 3 bases and J by 3 bases, with 11 bases left in between. This CDR3 comprises 15 residues. Germline loops: CDR1 MDHEN, CDR2 SYDVKM. CDR3 amino acids: CASSFQGAPNEKLFF. CDR3 coding DNA: TGTGCCAGCAGTTTCCAGGGCGCCCCTAATGAAAAACTGTTTTTT.

This rearrangement joins TRBV29-1 to TRBJ2-3; D may be TRBD1 or TRBD2 (6 bases each). Germline-derived CDR1 and CDR2 are SQVTM and ANQGSEA. This CDR3 is built from 14 residues. Trimming removed 6 bases from V and 1 base from J, with 14 bases in between. CDR3 coding DNA: TGCAGCGTCGACGCGGGACAACGCACAGATACGCAGTATTTT. Translated: CSVDAGQRTDTQYF.

The chain uses TRBV7-9 and TRBJ2-7; D remains unclear. CDR3 size: 13 residues. Trimming pared 7 bases from V and 5 bases from J, leaving 15 bases between. The germline V gene encodes CDR1 SEHNR and CDR2 FQNEAQ (reference sequence). DNA for the CDR3: TGTGCCAGCACCCCCCCCCCTCGGGACGAGCAGTACTTC. It codes for CASTPPPRDEQYF.

This chain links TRBV7-2 with TRBJ1-2; TRBD1 might be the D (5 bases). CDR1 is SGHTA, CDR2 FQGNSA, per germline. Trimming stripped 0 bases from V and 2 bases from J, with 10 bases between. This CDR3 spans 15 amino acids. CDR3: CASSLAMDINYGYTF. In DNA form, the CDR3 reads TGTGCCAGCAGCTTAGCGATGGACATCAACTATGGCTACACCTTC.

This clonotype was observed many times. This sequence joins TRBV12-3 or TRBV12-4 and TRBJ2-5, with 7 bases fitting TRBD1. J was trimmed by 4 bases and V by 6 bases; bases with no gene match: 5. This CDR3 is 13 amino acids long. This chain's CDR3 is CASREQGPETQYF. In DNA form, the CDR3 reads TGTGCCAGCAGGGAACAGGGGCCAGAGACCCAGTACTTC.

The V call is TRBV4-3, the J call TRBJ1-1; no definite D call. Germline V gives CDR1 LGHNA, CDR2 YSLEER. V was trimmed by 0 bases and J by 3 bases, leaving 11 bases between them. The length of the CDR3 is 15 residues. The chain's CDR3 is CASSQDEGKDTEAFF. CDR3 bases: TGCGCCAGCAGCCAAGATGAGGGTAAGGACACTGAAGCTTTCTTT.

This clonotype was seen only a few times. V usage is TRBV19 and J usage is TRBJ2-7; the D gene is possibly TRBD2 (5 bases). This CDR3 has 13 residues. Germline V gene lookup returns CDR1 LNHDA and CDR2 SQIVND (reference sequence). Trimming stripped 5 bases from V and 4 bases from J, with 12 bases between. The CDR3 nucleotides are TGTGCCAGTAGTGTGAGCGGCCCATACGAGCAGTACTTC. It yields the protein CASSVSGPYEQYF.